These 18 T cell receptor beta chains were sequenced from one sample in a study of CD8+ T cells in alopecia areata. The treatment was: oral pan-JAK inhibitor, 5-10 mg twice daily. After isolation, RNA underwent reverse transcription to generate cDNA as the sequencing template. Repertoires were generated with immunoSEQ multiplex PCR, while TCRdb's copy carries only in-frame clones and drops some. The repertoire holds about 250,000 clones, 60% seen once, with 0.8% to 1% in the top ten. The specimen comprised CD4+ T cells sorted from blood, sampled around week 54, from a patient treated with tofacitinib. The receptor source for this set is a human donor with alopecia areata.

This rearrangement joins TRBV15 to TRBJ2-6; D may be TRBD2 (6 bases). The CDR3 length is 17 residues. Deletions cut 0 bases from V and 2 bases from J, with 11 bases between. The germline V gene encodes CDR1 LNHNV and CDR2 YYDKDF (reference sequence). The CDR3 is CATSRDAGGAGANVLTF. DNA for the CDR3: TGTGCCACCAGCAGAGATGCTGGAGGGGCTGGGGCCAACGTCCTGACTTTC.

CDR3 sequence reads: CSYRGAKNIQYF. CDR3 coding DNA: TGCAGCTACCGCGGAGCCAAAAACATTCAGTACTTC. The V call is TRBV29-1, the J call TRBJ2-4; unclear D gene. Trimming cost V 8 bases and J 0 bases, with 8 bases left between them. Germline V gene data show CDR1 as SQVTM and CDR2 as ANQGSEA. This CDR3 spans 12 amino acids.

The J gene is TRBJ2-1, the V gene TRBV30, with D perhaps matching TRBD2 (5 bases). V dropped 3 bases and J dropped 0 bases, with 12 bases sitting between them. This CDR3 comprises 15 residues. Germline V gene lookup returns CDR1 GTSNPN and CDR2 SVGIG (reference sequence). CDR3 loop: CAWRPTRSSYNEQFF. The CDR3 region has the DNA TGTGCCTGGAGGCCAACTAGGAGCTCCTACAATGAGCAGTTCTTC.

As DNA, the CDR3 is TGCGCCAGCAGCCTCGGACTAGCGGGGAGGACAGATACGCAGTATTTT. Translating it yields CASSLGLAGRTDTQYF. The chain employs TRBV4-1 and TRBJ2-3; 12 nucleotides match TRBD2. V trimming: 4 bases; J trimming: 3 bases; junction bases outside the gene matches: 5. Looked up from germline, CDR1 is MGHRA and CDR2 is YSYEKL. The CDR3 is made up of 16 amino acids.

The CDR3: CAWKNYRENQETQYF. Written as DNA, the CDR3 is TGTGCCTGGAAGAATTACAGGGAAAACCAAGAGACCCAGTACTTC. V gene TRBV30 combines with J gene TRBJ2-5; TRBD1 is a possible D gene (6 bases). The V end lost 4 bases, the J end lost 0 bases, and 15 bases lay between the germline ends. The V gene's germline CDR1 is GTSNPN and CDR2 SVGIG (reference sequence). The CDR3 consists of 15 residues.

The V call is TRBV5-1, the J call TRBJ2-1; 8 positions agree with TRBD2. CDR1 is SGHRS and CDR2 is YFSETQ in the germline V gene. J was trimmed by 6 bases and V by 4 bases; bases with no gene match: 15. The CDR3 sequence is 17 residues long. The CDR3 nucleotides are TGCGCCAGCAGCACCCGACAAGGGACTAGTCGGAGCAATGAGCAGTTCTTC. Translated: CASSTRQGTSRSNEQFF.

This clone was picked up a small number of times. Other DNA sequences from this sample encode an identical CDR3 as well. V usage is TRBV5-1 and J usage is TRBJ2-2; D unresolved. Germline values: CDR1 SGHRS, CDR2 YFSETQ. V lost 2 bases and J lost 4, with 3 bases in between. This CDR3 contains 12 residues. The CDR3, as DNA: TGCGCCAGCAGCTTATTCACCGGGGAGCTGTTTTTT. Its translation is CASSLFTGELFF.

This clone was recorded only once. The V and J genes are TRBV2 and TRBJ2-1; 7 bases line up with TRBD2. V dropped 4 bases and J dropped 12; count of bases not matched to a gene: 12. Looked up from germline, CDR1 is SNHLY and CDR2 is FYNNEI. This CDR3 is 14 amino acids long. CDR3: CASSGPMGGELQFF. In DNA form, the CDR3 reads TGTGCCAGCAGTGGACCGATGGGAGGGGAATTGCAGTTCTTC.

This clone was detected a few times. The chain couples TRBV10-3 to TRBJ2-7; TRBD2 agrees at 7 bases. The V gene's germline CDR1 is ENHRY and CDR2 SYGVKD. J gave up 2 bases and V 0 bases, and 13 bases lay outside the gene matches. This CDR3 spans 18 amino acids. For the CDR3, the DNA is TGTGCCATCAGTGAGTCCAAGGGAGGGAGACTTAAAGCCTACGAGCAGTACTTC. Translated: CAISESKGGRLKAYEQYF.

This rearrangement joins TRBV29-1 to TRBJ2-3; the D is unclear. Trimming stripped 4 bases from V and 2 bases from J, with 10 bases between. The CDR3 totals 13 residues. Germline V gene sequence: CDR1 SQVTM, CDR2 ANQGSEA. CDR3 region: CSVGDPFTDTQYF. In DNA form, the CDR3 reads TGCAGCGTTGGGGATCCCTTCACAGATACGCAGTATTTT.

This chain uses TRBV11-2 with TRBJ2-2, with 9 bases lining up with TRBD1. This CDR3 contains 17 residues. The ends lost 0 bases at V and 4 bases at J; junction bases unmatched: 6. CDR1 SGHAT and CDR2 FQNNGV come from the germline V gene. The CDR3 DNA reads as TGTGCCAGCAGCTTAGACCGGACAGGGGTCTCCACCGGGGAGCTGTTTTTT. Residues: CASSLDRTGVSTGELFF.

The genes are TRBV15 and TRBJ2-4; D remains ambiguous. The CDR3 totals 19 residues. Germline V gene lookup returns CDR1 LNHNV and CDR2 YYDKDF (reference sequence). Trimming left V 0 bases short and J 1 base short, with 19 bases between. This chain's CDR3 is CATSREMGKSTQAKNIQYF. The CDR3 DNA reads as TGTGCCACCAGCAGAGAAATGGGAAAGTCGACCCAGGCCAAAAACATTCAGTACTTC.

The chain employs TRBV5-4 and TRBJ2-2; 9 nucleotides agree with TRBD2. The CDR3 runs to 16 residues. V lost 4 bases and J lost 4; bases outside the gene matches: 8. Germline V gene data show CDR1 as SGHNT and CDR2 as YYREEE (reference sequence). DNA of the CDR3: TGTGCCAGCAGCCTATTAGCGGGGGCGGGCACCGGGGAGCTGTTTTTT. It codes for CASSLLAGAGTGELFF.

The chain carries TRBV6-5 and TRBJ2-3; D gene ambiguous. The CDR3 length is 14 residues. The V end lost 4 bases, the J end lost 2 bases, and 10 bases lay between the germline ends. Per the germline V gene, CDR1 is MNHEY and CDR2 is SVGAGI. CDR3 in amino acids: CASSLYSSTDTQYF. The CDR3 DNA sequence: TGTGCCAGCAGTTTGTACAGCTCCACAGATACGCAGTATTTT.

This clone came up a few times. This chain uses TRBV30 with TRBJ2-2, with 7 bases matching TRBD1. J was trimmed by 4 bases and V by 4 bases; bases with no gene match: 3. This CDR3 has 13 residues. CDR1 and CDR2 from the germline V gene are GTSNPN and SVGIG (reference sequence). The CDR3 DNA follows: TGTGCCTGGAATCCAGGGGGCACCGGGGAGCTGTTTTTT. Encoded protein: CAWNPGGTGELFF.

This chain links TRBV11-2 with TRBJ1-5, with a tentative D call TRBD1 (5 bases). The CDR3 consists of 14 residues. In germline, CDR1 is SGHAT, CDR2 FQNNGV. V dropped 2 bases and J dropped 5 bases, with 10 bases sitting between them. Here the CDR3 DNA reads TGTGCCAGCAGCTTATCAACAGGAGATCAGCCCCAGCATTTT. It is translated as CASSLSTGDQPQHF.

CDR3 bases: TGTGCCAGCAACGCCGCCCCTAGTTACGAGCAGTACTTC. Protein product: CASNAAPSYEQYF. The chain joins TRBV6-1 to TRBJ2-7; D gene uncertain. Between the trimmed V and J ends, which lost 7 bases and 4 bases, there was a span of 14 bases. Germline assignment: CDR1 MNHNS and CDR2 SASEGT. The CDR3 contains 13 residues.

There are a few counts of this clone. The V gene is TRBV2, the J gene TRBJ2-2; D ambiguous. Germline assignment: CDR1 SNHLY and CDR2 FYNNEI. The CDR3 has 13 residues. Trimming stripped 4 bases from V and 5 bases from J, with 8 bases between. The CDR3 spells CASSAEFTGELFF. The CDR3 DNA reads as TGTGCCAGCAGTGCCGAATTTACCGGGGAGCTGTTTTTT. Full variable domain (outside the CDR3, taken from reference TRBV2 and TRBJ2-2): EPEVTQTPSHQVTQMGQEVILRCVPISNHLYFYWYRQILGQKVEFLVSFYNNEISEKSEIFDDQFSVERPDGSNFTLKIRSTKLEDSAMYFCASSAEFTGELFFGEGSRLTVL.